This note documents a single T cell receptor beta chain sequence. What it binds is unknown. No patient escaped relapse after autologous stem cell transplantation, and brentuximab vedotin exposure varied. The table came from immunoSEQ multiplex PCR; TCRdb's copy has only in-frame clones and leaves some out. This table holds around 12,000 clones, roughly 80% found once. This sample stems from a study of PD-1 blockade in classical Hodgkin lymphoma. Regarding the study as a whole: Initiation of nivolumab under 1 year after ASCT led to exclusion of patients. Newly diagnosed patients were reported to exhibit reduced baseline TCR diversity relative to healthy donors. A significant rise in TCR diversity was seen by C4D1 for CD4+ cells but not for CD8+ cells. Complete responders' baseline diversity resembled that of newly diagnosed patients.

This sequence originates from a human donor with classical Hodgkin lymphoma. The sample was peripheral blood mononuclear cells (PBMCs), taken at baseline.

CDR3 coding DNA: TGCGCCAGCAGTCCTATGGGGGGGCCCAGGTATGAGCAGTTCTTC. Encoded protein: CASSPMGGPRYEQFF. The chain recombines TRBV5-1 with TRBJ2-1; tentative D call: TRBD2 (7 bases). This CDR3 comprises 15 residues. Germline CDR1 is SGHRS and CDR2 is YFSETQ. The V gene lost 5 bases and the J gene lost 8 bases, with 20 bases spanning the gap. Complete variable domain (other parts from reference TRBV5-1 and TRBJ2-1): KAGVTQTPRYLIKTRGQQVTLSCSPISGHRSVSWYQQTPGQGLQFLFEYFSETQRNKGNFPGRFSGRQFSNSRSEMNVSTLELGDSALYLCASSPMGGPRYEQFFGPGTRLTVL.